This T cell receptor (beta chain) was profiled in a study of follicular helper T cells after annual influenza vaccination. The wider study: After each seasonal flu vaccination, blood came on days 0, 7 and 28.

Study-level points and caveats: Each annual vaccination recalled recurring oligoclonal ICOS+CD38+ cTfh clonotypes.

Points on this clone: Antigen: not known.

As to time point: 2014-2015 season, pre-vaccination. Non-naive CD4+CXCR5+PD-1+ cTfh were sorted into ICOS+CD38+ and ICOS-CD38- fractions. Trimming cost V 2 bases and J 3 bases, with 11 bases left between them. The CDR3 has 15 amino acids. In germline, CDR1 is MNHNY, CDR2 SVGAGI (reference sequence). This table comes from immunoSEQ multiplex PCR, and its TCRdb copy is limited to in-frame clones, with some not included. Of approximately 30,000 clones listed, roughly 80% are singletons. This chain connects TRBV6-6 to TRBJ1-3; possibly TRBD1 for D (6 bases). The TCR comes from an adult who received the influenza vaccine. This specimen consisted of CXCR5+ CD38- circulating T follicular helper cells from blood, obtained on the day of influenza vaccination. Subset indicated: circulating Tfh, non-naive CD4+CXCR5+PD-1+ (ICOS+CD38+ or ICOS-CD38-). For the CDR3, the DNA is TGTGCCAGCAGTTACGGGGGGGCTGTTGGAAACACCATATATTTT. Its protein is CASSYGGAVGNTIYF.